The 29 T cell receptor beta chains in this list originate from one sample, sequenced in a study of a mutant IDH1 vaccine in newly diagnosed glioma. This table comes from immunoSEQ multiplex PCR, and its TCRdb copy is limited to in-frame clones, with some not included. The sample comprises around 69,000 clones, around 84% of which are singletons, and approximately 2% rests with the top ten. Time point defined: week 35, safety follow-up. The study gave 300 ug of mutant IDH1 20-mer peptide per vaccine dose, with topical imiquimod. These TCRs' antigens remain unknown. Sample: PBMCs, taken from a glioma patient whose treatment included an IDH1 peptide vaccine. These receptors all come from a man aged 25 to 40 with glioma.

This clone was detected once. The rearrangement joins TRBV28 to TRBJ2-7; 7 bases are shared with TRBD1. CDR1 and CDR2 from the germline V gene are MDHEN and SYDVKM. This CDR3 region has 15 residues. J was trimmed by 2 bases and V by 4 bases; bases with no gene match: 8. CDR3 in amino acids: CASSSRQGPTYEQYF. DNA for the CDR3: TGTGCCAGCAGTTCCCGACAGGGACCAACCTACGAGCAGTACTTC.

The J gene is TRBJ2-7, the V gene TRBV7-3; 9 bases are shared with TRBD1. J gave up 6 bases and V 6 bases, and 9 bases lay outside the gene matches. This CDR3 spans 14 amino acids. CDR1 is SGHTA and CDR2 is FQGTGA in the germline V gene. The CDR3 region has the DNA TGTGCCAGCAGGCGGGGACAGGGTTCCGGCGAGCAGTACTTC. Its protein is CASRRGQGSGEQYF.

This clone was picked up a small number of times. The chain carries TRBV6-1 and TRBJ1-6; D is perhaps TRBD1 (5 bases). This CDR3 has 14 residues. CDR1 MNHNS and CDR2 SASEGT come from the germline V gene. The V end was cut by 0 bases, the J end by 7 bases, with 7 bases between. DNA of the CDR3: TGTGCCAGCAGTGAAGCAGGGACCAATTCACCCCTCCACTTT. Protein: CASSEAGTNSPLHF.

This clone came up once. The chain links TRBV14 to TRBJ2-7; D may be TRBD1 (5 bases). CDR3 length equals 14 residues. V lost 1 base and J lost 4, with 11 bases in between. The germline CDR1 and CDR2 sequences are SGHDN and FVKESK. The CDR3 sequence: CASSQGIRVYEQYF. CDR3 DNA: TGTGCCAGCAGCCAAGGAATCAGGGTGTACGAGCAGTACTTC. Supplemented by reference TRBV14 and TRBJ2-7, the full variable domain reads EAGVTQFPSHSVIEKGQTVTLRCDPISGHDNLYWYRRVMGKEIKFLLHFVKESKQDESGMPNNRFLAERTGGTYSTLKVQPAELEDSGVYFCASSQGIRVYEQYFGPGTRLTVT.

The genes are TRBV4-1 and TRBJ1-5, with D uncertain. V lost 3 bases, J lost 3 bases, and 6 bases lay in between. There are 13 residues in the CDR3. Germline-derived CDR1 and CDR2 are MGHRA and YSYEKL. In DNA form, the CDR3 reads TGCGCCAGCAGCCAGGCCCTCAATCAGCCCCAGCATTTT. Translation: CASSQALNQPQHF.

The CDR3 here is CASSAFGGSSYNSPLHF. In DNA, the CDR3 is TGTGCCAGCAGCGCTTTTGGAGGGAGCTCCTATAATTCACCCCTCCACTTT. This chain connects TRBV9 to TRBJ1-6; D uncertain. The CDR3 has 17 residues. Between the trimmed V and J ends, which lost 3 bases and 0 bases, there was a span of 13 bases. Germline V gene data show CDR1 as SGDLS and CDR2 as YYNGEE.

V usage is TRBV27 and J usage is TRBJ1-5; D not resolved. This CDR3 region has 15 residues. CDR1 and CDR2 from the germline V gene are MNHEY and SMNVEV (reference sequence). V dropped 3 bases and J dropped 2 bases, with 11 bases sitting between them. CDR3 protein: CASSLGGYGNQPQHF. The CDR3 coding sequence is TGTGCCAGCAGTTTGGGAGGGTATGGCAATCAGCCCCAGCATTTT.

The chain links TRBV7-6 to TRBJ1-4; perhaps TRBD1 as D (6 bases). CDR1 SGHVS and CDR2 FNYEAQ come from the germline V gene. The V gene lost 2 bases and the J gene lost 8 bases, with 12 bases spanning the gap. The length of the CDR3 is 14 residues. The CDR3 DNA follows: TGTGCCAGCAGCTTATGGGGGGCGGGCGAAAAACTGTTTTTT. It specifies CASSLWGAGEKLFF.

The rearrangement joins TRBV2 to TRBJ1-5, with TRBD1 identical over 9 bases. The CDR3 covers 16 residues. V was clipped by 8 bases and J by 1 base; unmatched bases: 9. Germline CDR1 is SNHLY and CDR2 is FYNNEI. CDR3 protein: CASEGGQGRSNQPQHF. In DNA, the CDR3 is TGTGCCAGCGAGGGGGGACAGGGTAGGAGCAATCAGCCCCAGCATTTT.

This clone was seen just once. V is TRBV11-2 and J is TRBJ2-7; D tentatively reads TRBD1 or TRBD2 (5 bases each). V lost 1 base, J lost 11 bases, and 15 bases lay in between. Per germline, CDR1 SGHAT and CDR2 FQNNGV. This CDR3 region has 13 residues. CDR3 residues: CASSLGSDVGEYF. The CDR3 nucleotides read TGTGCCAGCAGCTTAGGGTCGGACGTGGGGGAGTACTTC.

The chain joins TRBV4-1 to TRBJ2-1, with D tentatively TRBD1 or TRBD2 (5 bases each). The germline V gene has CDR1 MGHRA and CDR2 YSYEKL. Trimming removed 8 bases at V and 10 bases at J, with 18 bases between. The CDR3 has 13 amino acids. DNA for the CDR3: TGCGCCAGCTCCACAATGGGGACGTCCGAGCAGTTCTTC. As protein: CASSTMGTSEQFF.

The rearrangement joins TRBV6-5 to TRBJ2-7; weak D call: TRBD1 (7 bases). The CDR3 extends over 15 amino acids. The germline V and J ends were trimmed by 0 bases and 6 bases, with 15 bases remaining between them. Looked up from germline, CDR1 is MNHEY and CDR2 is SVGAGI. The CDR3 DNA is TGTGCCAGCAGTTACTCTCGGGGGACAGCGACCGAGCAGTACTTC. Translated: CASSYSRGTATEQYF.

The chain links TRBV5-6 to TRBJ1-4, with 9 bases aligning to TRBD1. CDR1 SGHDT and CDR2 YYEEEE come from the germline V gene. The CDR3 is 18 amino acids. The J segment lost 2 bases and the V segment lost 1 base, leaving 9 bases of the junction unmatched. The CDR3 bases are TGTGCCAGCAGCTTGCTCGGGACAGGGAGGGGGACTAATGAAAAACTGTTTTTT. The encoded protein is CASSLLGTGRGTNEKLFF. The full variable domain, its missing parts supplied by reference TRBV5-6 and TRBJ1-4, is DAGVTQSPTHLIKTRGQQVTLRCSPKSGHDTVSWYQQALGQGPQFIFQYYEEEERQRGNFPDRFSGHQFPNYSSELNVNALLLGDSALYLCASSLLGTGRGTNEKLFFGSGTQLSVL.

This clone was seen just once. This chain links TRBV5-1 with TRBJ1-2, with D maybe TRBD1 (5 bases). The CDR3 length is 15 residues. The V end lost 2 bases, the J end lost 7 bases, and 18 bases lay between the germline ends. Germline CDR1 is SGHRS and CDR2 is YFSETQ. The CDR3 sequence is CASSLISGTLSGYTF. DNA for the CDR3: TGCGCCAGCAGCTTAATCTCCGGGACCCTCAGTGGCTACACCTTC.

The V gene is TRBV19, the J gene TRBJ2-1; TRBD1 aligns across 9 bases. This CDR3 contains 15 residues. V lost 7 bases, J lost 6 bases, and 10 bases stayed unmatched. CDR1 is LNHDA, CDR2 SQIVND, per germline (reference sequence). The CDR3 is CASTPDRGQGNEQFF. The CDR3 DNA is TGTGCCAGTACCCCGGACAGGGGTCAGGGCAATGAGCAGTTCTTC.

The chain couples TRBV2 to TRBJ1-3; 8 positions match TRBD1. CDR1 SNHLY and CDR2 FYNNEI come from the germline V gene. This CDR3 has 16 residues. The V segment lost 4 bases and the J segment 0 bases; nucleotides outside the gene matches: 5. This CDR3 reads CASSGTGTYSGNTIYF. The DNA for the CDR3 is TGTGCCAGCAGTGGGACAGGGACCTACTCTGGAAACACCATATATTTT. The entire variable domain, with the rest obtained from reference TRBV2 and TRBJ1-3, is as follows: EPEVTQTPSHQVTQMGQEVILRCVPISNHLYFYWYRQILGQKVEFLVSFYNNEISEKSEIFDDQFSVERPDGSNFTLKIRSTKLEDSAMYFCASSGTGTYSGNTIYFGEGSWLTVV.

This chain connects TRBV15 to TRBJ1-4, with TRBD1 matching 9 bases. J was trimmed by 6 bases and V by 1 base; bases with no gene match: 12. The CDR3 sequence is 18 residues long. Germline lookup yields CDR1 LNHNV and CDR2 YYDKDF (reference sequence). The CDR3 here is CATSRATGTGFRDEKLFF. CDR3 sequence (DNA): TGTGCCACCAGCAGAGCGACCGGGACAGGGTTCCGAGATGAAAAACTGTTTTTT.

The chain couples TRBV28 to TRBJ2-7; D is perhaps TRBD2 (6 bases). V was cut by 3 bases and J by 4 bases, with 19 bases left in between. The germline V gene has CDR1 MDHEN and CDR2 SYDVKM. This CDR3 comprises 16 residues. CDR3 sequence reads: CASSFSLAQLNYEQYF. Here the CDR3 DNA reads TGTGCCAGCAGTTTTTCACTAGCCCAATTAAATTACGAGCAGTACTTC.

V is TRBV7-2 and J is TRBJ2-2, with D unresolved. CDR1 SGHTA and CDR2 FQGNSA come from the germline V gene. Trimming cost V 1 base and J 8 bases, with 11 bases left between them. CDR3 length: 14 amino acids. Here the CDR3 DNA reads TGTGCCAGCAGCTTAGAGGGCAGACGGGGGGAGCTGTTTTTT. Its protein product is CASSLEGRRGELFF.

This clone has just one count. The chain combines TRBV11-2 with TRBJ2-4; the match to TRBD1 covers 7 bases. The CDR3 covers 16 residues. V lost 4 bases and J lost 8; bases outside the gene matches: 14. Per the germline V gene, CDR1 is SGHAT and CDR2 is FQNNGV. CDR3 bases: TGTGCCAGCAGCTCCACAGGGGCACCGAAGGGAGACATTCAGTACTTC. It specifies CASSSTGAPKGDIQYF.

This sequence joins TRBV6-5 and TRBJ1-2; possible D gene TRBD1, 5 bases. Germline lookup yields CDR1 MNHEY and CDR2 SVGAGI. V lost 0 bases and J lost 7, with 12 bases in between. The CDR3 sequence is 14 residues long. CDR3 nucleotides: TGTGCCAGCAGTTACTCGAGATGGGGCGGTGGCTACACCTTC. The encoded protein is CASSYSRWGGGYTF.

V usage is TRBV15 and J usage is TRBJ2-1; 10 bases align to TRBD1. Trimming removed 4 bases from V and 7 bases from J; junction bases left unmatched: 7. Germline V gene lookup returns CDR1 LNHNV and CDR2 YYDKDF (reference sequence). There are 15 residues in the CDR3. The CDR3, as DNA: TGTGCCACCAGCACCCTTGGGGACAGGGGAAATGAGCAGTTCTTC. It is translated as CATSTLGDRGNEQFF.

The chain employs TRBV6-4 and TRBJ1-6; 9 nucleotides align to TRBD1. Germline trimming cut 6 bases from V and 5 bases from J; bases unmatched to any gene: 5. CDR1 and CDR2 (germline): MRHNA, SNTAGT. This CDR3 spans 15 amino acids. The CDR3 region is CASRPWTGDNSPLHF. CDR3 in DNA: TGTGCCAGCAGGCCATGGACAGGGGATAATTCACCCCTCCACTTT.

The gene calls are TRBV9 and TRBJ1-2, with a possible D match to TRBD1 (6 bases). V lost 2 bases and J 2 bases, leaving 7 bases between the germline ends. The CDR3 contains 13 residues. Germline V gene data show CDR1 as SGDLS and CDR2 as YYNGEE. In nucleotides, the CDR3 is TGTGCCAGCAGCGTTCAGGGGAACTATGGCTACACCTTC. Protein sequence: CASSVQGNYGYTF.

The rearrangement links TRBV6-6 to TRBJ1-5, with TRBD1 as a possible D gene (6 bases). This CDR3 contains 14 residues. Deletions cut 7 bases from V and 0 bases from J, with 10 bases between. Germline assignment: CDR1 MNHNY and CDR2 SVGAGI (reference sequence). The CDR3 DNA reads as TGTGCCAGCATCAAGGGGGGTAGCAATCAGCCCCAGCATTTT. This translates into CASIKGGSNQPQHF.

About this clone itself: It is unclear where the CDR3 begins or ends on the DNA, so no DNA is shown, and the CDR3 is as TCRdb lists it. CDR3 protein: CASSFGAGNKFF. V is TRBV27 and J is TRBJ2-1; TRBD2 is the table's D call, not checked against the DNA. Germline assignment: CDR1 MNHEY and CDR2 SMNVEV (reference sequence). The CDR3 length equals 12 residues, ends included.

The chain recombines TRBV6-4 with TRBJ1-5; the D is unclear. Germline V gene sequence: CDR1 MRHNA, CDR2 SNTAGT. The germline V and J ends were trimmed by 6 bases and 2 bases, with 14 bases remaining between them. The CDR3 is 15 amino acids. The CDR3 here is CASRTLGPGNQPQHF. CDR3 nucleotides: TGTGCCAGCAGGACATTGGGCCCGGGCAATCAGCCCCAGCATTTT.

This chain joins TRBV7-9 and TRBJ2-7, with no clear D. The CDR3 loop spans 16 amino acids. V lost 5 bases, J lost 2 bases, and 19 bases lay in between. CDR1 is SEHNR, CDR2 FQNEAQ, per germline (reference sequence). The CDR3 sequence is CASSPPTPNRAYEQYF. DNA of the CDR3: TGTGCCAGCAGCCCGCCGACCCCGAACCGAGCCTACGAGCAGTACTTC.

The gene calls are TRBV6-5 and TRBJ2-5; weak D call: TRBD2 (6 bases). TRBJ2-7 matches the DNA end more closely, so the J call is doubtful. Germline assignment: CDR1 MNHEY and CDR2 SVGAGI. The CDR3 length is 15 residues. Here the CDR3 reads CASSYGIRGIYEQYF. The CDR3, as DNA: TGTGCCAGCAGTTACGGGATTCGGGGGATCTACGAGCAGTACTTC.